This TCR beta chain was sequenced during a study of post-analysis software for immune sequencing data. Study-level background: The patients showed relapsing-remitting, secondary progressive and progressive-relapsing multiple sclerosis courses.

Study-level results: When compared against controls, multiple sclerosis patients showed significantly lower normalized Chao1 diversity. Those samples that were prepared in the same batch co-clustered strongly by F measure. Controls showed lower frequencies than patients for roughly 5 TRBV segments, and TRBV5-6, TRBV5-1 and TRBV20-1 were among these.

This clonotype was counted only a few times. The antigen is not known. From germline, CDR1 is SGHVS and CDR2 FNYEAQ. The CDR3 extends over 15 amino acids. V shed 2 bases, J shed 0 bases, and the junction held 1 base outside the gene matches. The authors incorporated unique molecular identifiers into the TCR beta cDNA libraries. Once about 0.95 to 10 million T cells were used, about half a million cDNA molecules resulted. In TCRdb, the PCR reads were re-called with MiXCR into one record per CDR3 protein. The sample includes roughly 580,000 distinct CDR3 sequences, about 40% of them seen just once. The receptor was derived from a girl aged 5-17 years with multiple sclerosis. Sequencing was carried out using blood. The chain recombines TRBV7-6 with TRBJ2-7; TRBD2 aligns across 10 bases. The CDR3 nucleotides read TGTGCCAGCAGCTTAACTAGCGGGAACTCCTACGAGCAGTACTTC. Residues: CASSLTSGNSYEQYF.